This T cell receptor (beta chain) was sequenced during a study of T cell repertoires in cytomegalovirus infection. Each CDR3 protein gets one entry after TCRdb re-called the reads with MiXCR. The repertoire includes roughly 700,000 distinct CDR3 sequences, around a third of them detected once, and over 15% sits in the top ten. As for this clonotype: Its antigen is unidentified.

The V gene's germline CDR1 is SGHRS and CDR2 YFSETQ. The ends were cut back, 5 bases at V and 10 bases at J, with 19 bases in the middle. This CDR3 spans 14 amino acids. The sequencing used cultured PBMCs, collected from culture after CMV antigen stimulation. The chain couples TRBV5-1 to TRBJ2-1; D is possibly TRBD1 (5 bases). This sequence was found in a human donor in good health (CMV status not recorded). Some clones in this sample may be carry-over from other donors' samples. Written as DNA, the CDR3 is TGCGCCAGCAGAGGACACAGGAACGCACCCGAGCAGTTCTTC. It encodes CASRGHRNAPEQFF.